The text below deals with one T cell receptor beta chain. The antigen is unknown. This record comes from a study of T cell responses to AZD1222 COVID-19 vaccine. Findings and caveats of the study: Clonal diversity was possibly underestimated, and white British individuals and females predominated among donors. Reportedly, nearly half the spike-specific TCRs target unmutated variant regions. The span of vaccine-associated CD4 TCRs extended across spike, with dominance at 160-218 and 743-854.

The CDR3 extends over 16 amino acids. CDR1 is SGDLS, CDR2 YYNGEE, per germline. V was clipped by 0 bases and J by 0 bases, with 10 bases between them. This table comes from immunoSEQ multiplex PCR, and its TCRdb copy is limited to in-frame clones, with some not included. This repertoire shows 150,000 to 200,000 clones, roughly 92% found once; its top ten account for about 9.4%. This clonotype was sampled from an adult in good health. The chain couples TRBV9 to TRBJ1-3; unclear D gene. The specimen was peripheral blood, collected on day 0 of AZD1222 vaccination. The chain's CDR3 is CASSVAWGLSGNTIYF. CDR3 nucleotides: TGTGCCAGCAGCGTAGCTTGGGGTCTCTCTGGAAACACCATATATTTT.